What follows are 11 T cell receptor beta chains derived from one specimen sequenced in a study of graft-versus-host responses after intestinal transplantation. Libraries were prepared by immunoSEQ multiplex PCR; TCRdb keeps only in-frame clonotypes and omits some of them. The sample records about 98,000 clones, more than 70% being singletons. The input for sequencing was PBMCs, taken 255 days after intestinal transplant. Receptor source: a human patient who received an intestinal transplant, so some T cells may come from the graft donor.

The chain couples TRBV11-2 to TRBJ2-1; 9 bases line up with TRBD1. The junction had 11 bases not matched to a gene; V was cut back by 6 bases and J by 8 bases. The germline gives CDR1 SGHAT, CDR2 FQNNGV. The CDR3 spans 15 residues. The DNA for the CDR3 is TGTGCCAGCAGTCTCTACCTTAGGGACAGGGATGAGCAGTTCTTC. The encoded protein is CASSLYLRDRDEQFF. The full variable domain, with the rest looked up from reference TRBV11-2 and TRBJ2-1, is EAGVAQSPRYKIIEKRQSVAFWCNPISGHATLYWYQQILGQGPKLLIQFQNNGVVDDSQLPKDRFSAERLKGVDSTLKIQPAKLEDSAVYLCASSLYLRDRDEQFFGPGTRLTVL.

The chain is built from TRBV6-5 and TRBJ2-5, with a possible D match to TRBD2 (5 bases). V was trimmed by 2 bases and J by 4 bases, leaving 5 bases between them. CDR3 length: 12 residues. Looked up from germline, CDR1 is MNHEY and CDR2 is SVGAGI. The CDR3 sequence is CASSYGGETQYF. Written as DNA, the CDR3 is TGTGCCAGCAGTTACGGAGGAGAGACCCAGTACTTC.

The V and J genes are TRBV28 and TRBJ1-5, with TRBD1 as a possible D gene (5 bases). Per germline, CDR1 MDHEN and CDR2 SYDVKM. Trimming cost V 3 bases and J 9 bases, with 24 bases left between them. This CDR3 spans 17 amino acids. The CDR3 loop is CASSLGRMGTRIMPQHF. CDR3 bases: TGTGCCAGCAGTTTGGGTCGAATGGGGACTAGGATCATGCCCCAGCATTTT.

This sequence joins TRBV2 and TRBJ1-5, with 7 bases matching TRBD1. The germline V gene has CDR1 SNHLY and CDR2 FYNNEI. CDR3 length: 15 amino acids. The ends lost 2 bases at V and 6 bases at J; junction bases unmatched: 7. The CDR3 DNA sequence: TGTGCCAGCAGTGAATTCGACAGGGCTTTTCAGCCCCAGCATTTT. Protein: CASSEFDRAFQPQHF.

This clone was detected a few times. This chain joins TRBV6-1 and TRBJ2-7, with D unresolved. This CDR3 region has 15 residues. Germline CDR1 reads MNHNS; CDR2 reads SASEGT. V was clipped by 2 bases and J by 0 bases, with 11 bases between them. Here the CDR3 DNA reads TGTGCCAGCAGTGAACTCCGGACGGACTCCTACGAGCAGTACTTC. It specifies CASSELRTDSYEQYF.

The chain joins TRBV5-4 to TRBJ2-7; possibly TRBD2 for D (6 bases). Per the germline V gene, CDR1 is SGHNT and CDR2 is YYREEE (reference sequence). The CDR3 is made up of 15 amino acids. With 1 base removed from V and 2 bases from J, the gap between germline ends came to 13 bases. CDR3 in DNA: TGTGCCAGCAGCTTGTTCCATAGCGGAACCTACGAGCAGTACTTC. This codes for CASSLFHSGTYEQYF.

This clone was detected only a few times. This rearrangement joins TRBV6-1 to TRBJ2-6, with 8 bases lining up with TRBD1. Germline assignment: CDR1 MNHNS and CDR2 SASEGT. CDR3 length equals 14 residues. V lost 11 bases and J lost 0; bases outside the gene matches: 3. The chain's CDR3 is CAGGTGSGANVLTF. CDR3 sequence (DNA): TGTGCCGGCGGGACAGGCTCTGGGGCCAACGTCCTGACTTTC.

This clone was observed once. This sequence joins TRBV6-6 and TRBJ2-7, with D perhaps given as TRBD1 or TRBD2 (5 bases each). There are 13 residues in the CDR3. V lost 0 bases and J 4 bases, leaving 7 bases between the germline ends. Germline CDR1 reads MNHNY; CDR2 reads SVGAGI (reference sequence). The DNA of the CDR3 is TGTGCCAGCAGTTACTCGGGGGTATACGAGCAGTACTTC. Translating gives CASSYSGVYEQYF.

The V and J genes are TRBV6-1 and TRBJ2-3, with TRBD1 matching 8 bases. Trimming took 6 bases from V and 3 from J; bases not matched to a gene: 8. Germline lookup yields CDR1 MNHNS and CDR2 SASEGT. The CDR3 runs 15 residues. CDR3 DNA: TGTGCCAGCAGGGCTGACAGGGGTCGAACAGATACGCAGTATTTT. Translation: CASRADRGRTDTQYF.

This rearrangement joins TRBV4-3 to TRBJ1-6, with 7 nucleotides matching TRBD1. The CDR3 loop spans 16 amino acids. CDR1 is LGHNA and CDR2 is YSLEER in the germline V gene. The V segment lost 0 bases and the J segment 5 bases; nucleotides outside the gene matches: 4. CDR3 loop: CASSQDVGTDNSPLHF. CDR3 in DNA: TGCGCCAGCAGCCAAGATGTAGGGACAGATAATTCACCCCTCCACTTT.

This clone was detected only once. The chain uses TRBV6-1 and TRBJ1-5, with TRBD1 matching 8 bases. CDR3 length: 15 residues. The V segment lost 5 bases and the J segment 5 bases; nucleotides outside the gene matches: 8. From germline, CDR1 is MNHNS and CDR2 SASEGT. CDR3 bases: TGTGCCAGCAGTTCATCGCCAGGGGGCGATCAGCCCCAGCATTTT. It codes for CASSSSPGGDQPQHF.